The 29 T cell receptor beta chains reported below all come from one sample, sequenced in a study of STAT5B mutations in CD4+ large granular lymphocyte leukemia. Generated by immunoSEQ multiplex PCR, the TCRdb table keeps only in-frame clones and is missing some. The table has over 45,000 clones, less than 85% seen once. Sequenced sample: CD4+ T cells from blood buffy coats. Receptors were obtained from a human donor in good health.

This clone was recorded a few times. The chain joins TRBV19 to TRBJ1-4; D gene ambiguous. The ends were cut back, 7 bases at V and 0 bases at J, with 9 bases in the middle. The CDR3 is 14 amino acids. Looked up from germline, CDR1 is LNHDA and CDR2 is SQIVND (reference sequence). The CDR3: CASTLGSTNEKLFF. CDR3 in DNA: TGTGCCAGTACCCTTGGGTCAACTAATGAAAAACTGTTTTTT.

The table lists this clone with a few counts. The J gene is TRBJ1-5, the V gene TRBV30; no firm D call. The germline V gene encodes CDR1 GTSNPN and CDR2 SVGIG (reference sequence). The CDR3 spans 14 residues. Deletions cut 1 base from V and 4 bases from J, with 11 bases between. The CDR3 is CAWSDSYTNQPQHF. The CDR3 nucleotides read TGTGCCTGGAGTGACTCCTACACGAATCAGCCCCAGCATTTT.

CDR3 sequence (DNA): TGTGCCAGCAGTGAAGTGGGGGACACCAACTATGGCTACACCTTC. Translation gives CASSEVGDTNYGYTF. The gene calls are TRBV6-1 and TRBJ1-2, with D possibly being TRBD1 (6 bases). Germline V gene sequence: CDR1 MNHNS, CDR2 SASEGT. The germline V and J ends were trimmed by 1 base and 2 bases, with 11 bases remaining between them. This CDR3 spans 15 amino acids.

V is TRBV7-2 and J is TRBJ1-2; D not certain. Trimming stripped 4 bases from V and 2 bases from J, with 17 bases between. This CDR3 region has 16 residues. CDR1 and CDR2 from the germline V gene are SGHTA and FQGNSA. The CDR3 reads CASSSMYGPMNYGYTF. Here the CDR3 DNA reads TGTGCCAGCAGCTCGATGTACGGACCCATGAACTATGGCTACACCTTC. The full variable domain, in which reference TRBV7-2 and TRBJ1-2 provide the parts outside the CDR3, is GAGVSQSPSNKVTEKGKDVELRCDPISGHTALYWYRQSLGQGLEFLIYFQGNSAPDKSGLPSDRFSAERTGGSVSTLTIQRTQQEDSAVYLCASSSMYGPMNYGYTFGSGTRLTVV.

The chain is built from TRBV2 and TRBJ2-7; D uncertain. Germline V gene sequence: CDR1 SNHLY, CDR2 FYNNEI. This CDR3 comprises 12 residues. The V end was cut by 3 bases, the J end by 2 bases, with 5 bases between. CDR3 sequence (DNA): TGTGCCAGCAGTGACGTAGCCTACGAGCAGTACTTC. Amino acid sequence: CASSDVAYEQYF.

This clone was recorded only once. This chain connects TRBV19 to TRBJ1-2; D perhaps matches TRBD1 (5 bases). The germline V gene encodes CDR1 LNHDA and CDR2 SQIVND (reference sequence). This CDR3 comprises 13 residues. V was shortened by 1 base and J by 4 bases, with 7 bases between the two germline ends. The CDR3 DNA is TGTGCCAGTAGTATAGGGGGCTTCTATGGCTACACCTTC. Translated: CASSIGGFYGYTF. The full variable domain, completed using reference TRBV19 and TRBJ1-2, is DGGITQSPKYLFRKEGQNVTLSCEQNLNHDAMYWYRQDPGQGLRLIYYSQIVNDFQKGDIAEGYSVSREKKESFPLTVTSAQKNPTAFYLCASSIGGFYGYTFGSGTRLTVV.

The V gene is TRBV5-5, the J gene TRBJ1-5; D is perhaps TRBD1 (6 bases). Trimming took off 1 base at V and 7 bases at J, with 15 bases between the two ends. The CDR3 length is 15 residues. CDR1 is SGHKS, CDR2 YYEKEE, per germline (reference sequence). The CDR3: CASSLFGGEQQPQHF. DNA of the CDR3: TGTGCCAGCAGCTTGTTTGGGGGCGAACAGCAGCCCCAGCATTTT.

The chain couples TRBV5-3 to TRBJ1-4, with 10 bases aligning to TRBD1. TRBV5-3 is reported as an ORF; its role is uncertain. Losses at the gene ends were 4 bases for V and 8 bases for J; bases not matched to a gene: 8. CDR3 size: 15 residues. The CDR3 coding sequence is TGTGCCAGAAGCCACGACAGGGGGCGCGTGGAAAAACTGTTTTTT. Translation gives CARSHDRGRVEKLFF.

The rearrangement links TRBV18 to TRBJ2-1; weak D call: TRBD1 (6 bases). Germline lookup yields CDR1 KGHSH and CDR2 LQKENI. Trimming removed 2 bases at V and 6 bases at J, with 17 bases between. The CDR3 runs 16 residues. CDR3 in amino acids: CASSPTGTKGANEQFF. The CDR3 bases are TGTGCCAGCTCACCAACCGGGACAAAAGGGGCCAATGAGCAGTTCTTC.

The chain has TRBV18 and TRBJ1-6, with 8 positions matching TRBD1. J gave up 9 bases and V 3 bases, and 7 bases lay outside the gene matches. Per the germline V gene, CDR1 is KGHSH and CDR2 is LQKENI. This CDR3 has 15 residues. The CDR3 region is CASSPDRAVGSPLHF. CDR3 bases: TGTGCCAGCTCACCGGACAGGGCGGTGGGTTCACCCCTCCACTTT.

The sample holds one count of this clone. The V and J genes are TRBV6-6 and TRBJ1-2, with a tentative D call TRBD1 (5 bases). The CDR3 is made up of 15 amino acids. CDR1 is MNHNY, CDR2 SVGAGI, per germline (reference sequence). Trimming took off 7 bases at V and 4 bases at J, with 19 bases between the two ends. Here the CDR3 reads CASIINRDPTYGYTF. DNA for the CDR3: TGTGCCAGCATCATTAATAGGGACCCTACCTATGGCTACACCTTC.

The chain combines TRBV29-1 with TRBJ2-2; 8 nucleotides match TRBD2. The CDR3 spans 14 residues. Per germline, CDR1 SQVTM and CDR2 ANQGSEA. Trimming removed 3 bases from V and 4 bases from J; junction bases left unmatched: 4. The CDR3 bases are TGCAGCGTTGACCGGGGGGGCGGCACCGGGGAGCTGTTTTTT. It yields the protein CSVDRGGGTGELFF.

The CDR3 coding sequence is TGTGCCAGCAGCTTGGTGACAGTTGTTTTCACAGATACGCAGTATTTT. It encodes CASSLVTVVFTDTQYF. The chain combines TRBV5-8 with TRBJ2-3, with D perhaps TRBD1 (5 bases). The CDR3 has 16 amino acids. From germline, CDR1 is SGHTS and CDR2 YDEGEE. The V end lost 0 bases, the J end lost 2 bases, and 13 bases lay between the germline ends.

This rearrangement joins TRBV30 to TRBJ2-5; 9 bases are a match to TRBD2. The germline gives CDR1 GTSNPN, CDR2 SVGIG (reference sequence). The CDR3 spans 14 residues. After removal of 2 bases from V and 4 bases from J, the junction contained 5 bases not matched to a gene. CDR3: CAWSRRGGAETQYF. The CDR3 nucleotides read TGTGCCTGGAGTCGGCGGGGGGGCGCAGAGACCCAGTACTTC.

The chain has TRBV9 and TRBJ1-1; weak D call: TRBD1 (6 bases). Germline V lookup: CDR1 SGDLS, CDR2 YYNGEE. The CDR3 has 15 residues. The V gene lost 2 bases and the J gene lost 5 bases, with 16 bases spanning the gap. The CDR3 sequence: CASSVGFQGRTEAFF. The CDR3 DNA reads TGTGCCAGCAGCGTCGGGTTTCAGGGGCGAACTGAAGCTTTCTTT.

CDR3 nucleotide sequence: TGTGCCAGTACCCATCACGGGGAAACAGTTGATACGCAGTATTTT. It is translated as CASTHHGETVDTQYF. The rearrangement links TRBV19 to TRBJ2-3; D might be TRBD2 (5 bases). Germline values: CDR1 LNHDA, CDR2 SQIVND (reference sequence). Trimming left V 7 bases short and J 6 bases short, with 20 bases between. The CDR3 runs 15 residues.

This rearrangement joins TRBV19 to TRBJ1-5, with 9 bases fitting TRBD1. Germline V CDR1 and CDR2: LNHDA, SQIVND (reference sequence). J gave up 4 bases and V 2 bases, and 6 bases lay outside the gene matches. The CDR3 is 16 amino acids. The CDR3 region is CASSILSGTGNQPQHF. CDR3 sequence (DNA): TGTGCCAGTAGTATACTTAGCGGGACAGGGAATCAGCCCCAGCATTTT.

This chain uses TRBV6-1 with TRBJ1-1; a weak D match, TRBD1 (6 bases). Germline V gene lookup returns CDR1 MNHNS and CDR2 SASEGT. Trimming took 2 bases from V and 2 from J, leaving 18 bases between them. This CDR3 has 17 residues. The CDR3, as DNA: TGTGCCAGCAGTGAACTGGGGGGGGCTGTGGGCAACACTGAAGCTTTCTTT. Protein sequence: CASSELGGAVGNTEAFF.

This clone appeared once. The CDR3 DNA follows: TGTGCCAGCAGTCAACAGTCTACCAATTCACCCCTCCACTTT. It codes for CASSQQSTNSPLHF. The chain uses TRBV9 and TRBJ1-6, with D unclear. This CDR3 comprises 14 residues. V shed 5 bases and J shed 7 bases, with 13 bases lying between them. Germline V gives CDR1 SGDLS, CDR2 YYNGEE.

The chain links TRBV7-2 to TRBJ2-3; tentative D call: TRBD2 (7 bases). The V gene lost 4 bases and the J gene lost 3 bases, with 11 bases spanning the gap. Germline V gene sequence: CDR1 SGHTA, CDR2 FQGNSA. CDR3 length: 14 residues. This chain's CDR3 is CASSWGGRTDTQYF. DNA of the CDR3: TGTGCCAGCAGCTGGGGGGGGCGGACAGATACGCAGTATTTT.

The rearrangement links TRBV5-1 to TRBJ2-1, with 9 bases identical to TRBD1. The V segment lost 2 bases and the J segment 8 bases; nucleotides outside the gene matches: 11. The CDR3 is 16 amino acids. Germline assignment: CDR1 SGHRS and CDR2 YFSETQ. The CDR3 here is CASSFTGGAGFDEQFF. CDR3 in DNA: TGCGCCAGCAGCTTTACAGGGGGCGCCGGGTTCGATGAGCAGTTCTTC.

The chain couples TRBV19 to TRBJ1-5; D remains ambiguous. The germline V gene encodes CDR1 LNHDA and CDR2 SQIVND (reference sequence). Trimming cost V 2 bases and J 7 bases, with 9 bases left between them. The CDR3 covers 13 residues. CDR3 in amino acids: CASSITDGQPQHF. The CDR3 DNA reads as TGTGCCAGTAGTATAACAGACGGGCAGCCCCAGCATTTT.

The chain links TRBV29-1 to TRBJ2-1; 8 bases align to TRBD2. The CDR3 is 12 amino acids. CDR1 and CDR2 from the germline V gene are SQVTM and ANQGSEA. This chain's CDR3 is CAGGTMGNEQFF. For the CDR3, the DNA is TGCGCGGGGGGCACTATGGGTAATGAGCAGTTCTTC.

The chain couples TRBV7-9 to TRBJ2-2, with D unclear. V was cut by 2 bases and J by 1 base, with 8 bases left in between. Germline values: CDR1 SEHNR, CDR2 FQNEAQ (reference sequence). This CDR3 comprises 15 residues. The CDR3 DNA follows: TGTGCCAGCAGCTTACAGTTGAAGAACACCGGGGAGCTGTTTTTT. Translated, it gives CASSLQLKNTGELFF.

The genes are TRBV7-2 and TRBJ2-3; the D is unclear. Looked up from germline, CDR1 is SGHTA and CDR2 is FQGNSA. Between the trimmed V and J ends, which lost 2 bases and 1 base, there was a span of 10 bases. The CDR3 extends over 15 amino acids. The CDR3 loop reads CASSLSGLGTDTQYF. CDR3 sequence (DNA): TGTGCCAGCAGCTTATCCGGGTTGGGCACAGATACGCAGTATTTT.

Only a few counts were recorded for this clone. The chain has TRBV11-2 and TRBJ2-7, with D uncertain. Germline CDR1 reads SGHAT; CDR2 reads FQNNGV. The V gene lost 5 bases and the J gene lost 2 bases, with 13 bases spanning the gap. The CDR3 length is 14 residues. The CDR3 here is CASSTIKAPYEQYV. CDR3 sequence (DNA): TGTGCCAGCAGCACAATAAAGGCTCCCTACGAGCAGTACGTC.

This clone appeared once. The J gene is TRBJ2-1, the V gene TRBV4-2; D is perhaps TRBD1 (6 bases). CDR1 and CDR2 from the germline V gene are LGHNA and YNFKEQ. The CDR3 is made up of 17 amino acids. V lost 0 bases and J lost 3, with 15 bases in between. CDR3 in amino acids: CASSQEWGPIIYNEQFF. The CDR3 DNA reads TGTGCCAGCAGCCAAGAGTGGGGGCCCATCATCTACAATGAGCAGTTCTTC.

In its sample, this clone was seen a few times. The chain links TRBV28 to TRBJ1-5; D is uncertain. Trimming left V 7 bases short and J 4 bases short, with 14 bases between. Germline-derived CDR1 and CDR2 are MDHEN and SYDVKM. The CDR3 loop spans 14 amino acids. DNA of the CDR3: TGTGCCAGCACCGTCGCAACCCATAATCAGCCCCAGCATTTT. Its translation: CASTVATHNQPQHF.

This clone was recorded a few times. CDR3 bases: TGTGCCAGCAGCTTAAATTCGGGGGAGGAGACCCAGTACTTC. Translation: CASSLNSGEETQYF. The V and J genes are TRBV7-3 and TRBJ2-5; D perhaps matches TRBD2 (6 bases). The CDR3 consists of 14 residues. Trimming pared 1 base from V and 5 bases from J, leaving 11 bases between. CDR1 and CDR2 (germline): SGHTA, FQGTGA. Full variable domain (outside the CDR3, taken from reference TRBV7-3 and TRBJ2-5): GAGVSQTPSNKVTEKGKYVELRCDPISGHTALYWYRQSLGQGPEFLIYFQGTGAADDSGLPNDRFFAVRPEGSVSTLKIQRTERGDSAVYLCASSLNSGEETQYFGPGTRLLVL.